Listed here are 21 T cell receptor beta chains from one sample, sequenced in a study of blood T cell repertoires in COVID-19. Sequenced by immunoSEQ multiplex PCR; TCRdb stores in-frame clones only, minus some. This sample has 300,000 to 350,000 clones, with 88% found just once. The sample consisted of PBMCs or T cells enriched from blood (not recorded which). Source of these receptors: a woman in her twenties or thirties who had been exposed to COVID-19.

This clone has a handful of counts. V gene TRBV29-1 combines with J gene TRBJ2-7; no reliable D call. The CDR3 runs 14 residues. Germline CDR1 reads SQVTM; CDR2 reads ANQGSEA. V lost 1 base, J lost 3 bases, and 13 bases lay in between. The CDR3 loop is CSVEVMSPYYEQYF. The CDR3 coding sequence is TGCAGCGTTGAAGTTATGAGTCCCTACTACGAGCAGTACTTC.

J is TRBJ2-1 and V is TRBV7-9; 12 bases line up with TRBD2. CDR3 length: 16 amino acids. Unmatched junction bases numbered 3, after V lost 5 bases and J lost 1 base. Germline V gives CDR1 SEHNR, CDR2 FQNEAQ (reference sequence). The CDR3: CASSRTSGASYNEQFF. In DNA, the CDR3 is TGTGCCAGCAGCCGGACTAGCGGGGCTTCCTACAATGAGCAGTTCTTC.

Written as DNA, the CDR3 is TGTGCCAGCTCCTTTGGGCCGATCAATCAGCCCCAGCATTTT. Translating it yields CASSFGPINQPQHF. The chain joins TRBV28 to TRBJ1-5; D uncertain. The length of the CDR3 is 14 residues. Between the trimmed V and J ends, which lost 8 bases and 3 bases, there was a span of 14 bases. Looked up from germline, CDR1 is MDHEN and CDR2 is SYDVKM.

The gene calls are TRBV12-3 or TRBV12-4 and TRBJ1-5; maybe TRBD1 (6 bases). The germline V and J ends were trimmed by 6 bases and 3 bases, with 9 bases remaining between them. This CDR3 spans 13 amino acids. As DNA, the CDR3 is TGTGCCAGCAGAACAGGGACCAATCAGCCCCAGCATTTT. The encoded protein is CASRTGTNQPQHF.

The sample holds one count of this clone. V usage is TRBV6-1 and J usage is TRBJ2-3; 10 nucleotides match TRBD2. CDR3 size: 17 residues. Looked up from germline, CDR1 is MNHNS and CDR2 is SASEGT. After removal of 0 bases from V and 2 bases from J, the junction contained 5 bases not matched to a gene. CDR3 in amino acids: CASSEARTSGYTDTQYF. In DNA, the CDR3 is TGTGCCAGCAGTGAAGCCAGGACTAGCGGATACACAGATACGCAGTATTTT.

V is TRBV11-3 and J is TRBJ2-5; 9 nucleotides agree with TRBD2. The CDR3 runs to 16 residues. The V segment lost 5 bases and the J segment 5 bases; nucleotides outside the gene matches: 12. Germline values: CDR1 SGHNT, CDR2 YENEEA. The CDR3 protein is CASSPSGAGGFETQYF. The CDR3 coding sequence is TGTGCCAGCAGCCCCAGTGGAGCGGGAGGTTTTGAGACCCAGTACTTC. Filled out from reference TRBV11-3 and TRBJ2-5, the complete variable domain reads EAGVVQSPRYKIIEKKQPVAFWCNPISGHNTLYWYLQNLGQGPELLIRYENEEAVDDSQLPKDRFSAERLKGVDSTLKIQPAELGDSAVYLCASSPSGAGGFETQYFGPGTRLLVL.

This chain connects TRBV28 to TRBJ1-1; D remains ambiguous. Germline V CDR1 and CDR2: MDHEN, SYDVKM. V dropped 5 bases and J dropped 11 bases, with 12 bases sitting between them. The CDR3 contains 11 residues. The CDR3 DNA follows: TGTGCCAGCAGTCTCCGGACTGGGGCTTTCTTT. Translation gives CASSLRTGAFF.

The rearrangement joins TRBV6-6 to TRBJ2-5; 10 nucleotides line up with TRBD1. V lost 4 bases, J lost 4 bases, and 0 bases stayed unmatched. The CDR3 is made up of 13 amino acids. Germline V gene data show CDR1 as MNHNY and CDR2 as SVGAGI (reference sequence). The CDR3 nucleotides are TGTGCCAGCAGTTGGACAGGGGGAGAGACCCAGTACTTC. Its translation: CASSWTGGETQYF.

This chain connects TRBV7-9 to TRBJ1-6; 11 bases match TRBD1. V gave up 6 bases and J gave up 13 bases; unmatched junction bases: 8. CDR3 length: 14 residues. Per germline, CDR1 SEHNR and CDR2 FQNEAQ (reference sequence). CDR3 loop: CASSGGTGGLPLHF. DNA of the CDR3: TGTGCCAGCAGTGGAGGGACAGGGGGTTTGCCCCTCCACTTT.

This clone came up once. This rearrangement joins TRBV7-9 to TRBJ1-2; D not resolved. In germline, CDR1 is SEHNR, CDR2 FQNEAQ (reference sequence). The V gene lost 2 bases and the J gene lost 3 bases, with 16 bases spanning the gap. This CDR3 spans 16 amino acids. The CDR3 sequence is CASSLWEIGGDYGYTF. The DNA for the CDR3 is TGTGCCAGCAGCTTATGGGAGATCGGAGGCGACTATGGCTACACCTTC.

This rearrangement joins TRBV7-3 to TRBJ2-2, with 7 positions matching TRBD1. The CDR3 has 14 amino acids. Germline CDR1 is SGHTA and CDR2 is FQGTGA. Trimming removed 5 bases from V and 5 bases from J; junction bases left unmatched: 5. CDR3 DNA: TGTGCCAGCAGCCGACAGGGCCTAACCGGGGAGCTGTTTTTT. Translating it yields CASSRQGLTGELFF.

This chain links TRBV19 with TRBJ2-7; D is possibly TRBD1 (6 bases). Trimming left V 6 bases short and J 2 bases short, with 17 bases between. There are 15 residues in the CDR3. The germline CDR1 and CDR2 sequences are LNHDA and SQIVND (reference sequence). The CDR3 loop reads CASRVGSKGAYEQYF. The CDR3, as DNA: TGTGCCAGTAGGGTTGGGTCGAAGGGGGCCTACGAGCAGTACTTC.

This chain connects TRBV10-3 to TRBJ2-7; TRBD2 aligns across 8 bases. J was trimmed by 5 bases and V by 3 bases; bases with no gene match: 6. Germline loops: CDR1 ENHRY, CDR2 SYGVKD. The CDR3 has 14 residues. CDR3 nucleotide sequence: TGTGCCATCAGTGACCCAAGCGGGAGCCACGAGCAGTACTTC. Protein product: CAISDPSGSHEQYF.

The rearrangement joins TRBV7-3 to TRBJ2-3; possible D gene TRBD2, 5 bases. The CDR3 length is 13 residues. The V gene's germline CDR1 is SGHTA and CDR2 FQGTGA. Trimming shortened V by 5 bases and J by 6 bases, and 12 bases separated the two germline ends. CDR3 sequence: CASSRVATDTQYF. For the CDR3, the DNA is TGTGCCAGCAGCCGGGTAGCGACGGATACGCAGTATTTT.

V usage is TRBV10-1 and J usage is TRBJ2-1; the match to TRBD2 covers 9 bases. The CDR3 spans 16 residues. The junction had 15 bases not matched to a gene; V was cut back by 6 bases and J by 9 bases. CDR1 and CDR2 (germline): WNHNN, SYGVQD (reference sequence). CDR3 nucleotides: TGCGCCAGCAGCCTCGCGGTTGCGGGAGGGGCGGGTGAGCAGTTCTTC. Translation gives CASSLAVAGGAGEQFF.

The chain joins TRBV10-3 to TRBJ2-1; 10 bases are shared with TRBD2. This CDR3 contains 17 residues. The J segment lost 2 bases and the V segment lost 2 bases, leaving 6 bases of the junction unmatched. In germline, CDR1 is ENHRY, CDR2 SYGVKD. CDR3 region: CAISEMASGGTYNEQFF. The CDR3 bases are TGTGCCATCAGTGAGATGGCTAGCGGGGGAACCTACAATGAGCAGTTCTTC.

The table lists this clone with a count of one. The CDR3 nucleotides read TGTGCCAGTAGTATGCGGGGACGGTTCGACTCTGGAAACACCATATATTTT. Residues: CASSMRGRFDSGNTIYF. V usage is TRBV19 and J usage is TRBJ1-3; D possibly corresponds to TRBD1 (5 bases). Trimming shortened V by 3 bases and J by 0 bases, and 15 bases separated the two germline ends. Germline loops: CDR1 LNHDA, CDR2 SQIVND (reference sequence). The CDR3 sequence is 17 residues long.

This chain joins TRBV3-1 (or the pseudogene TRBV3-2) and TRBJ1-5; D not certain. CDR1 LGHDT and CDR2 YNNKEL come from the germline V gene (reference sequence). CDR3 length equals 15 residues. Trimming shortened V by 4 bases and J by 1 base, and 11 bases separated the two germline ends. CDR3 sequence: CASSPTARSNQPQHF. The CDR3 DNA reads TGTGCCAGCAGCCCGACGGCCAGGAGCAATCAGCCCCAGCATTTT.

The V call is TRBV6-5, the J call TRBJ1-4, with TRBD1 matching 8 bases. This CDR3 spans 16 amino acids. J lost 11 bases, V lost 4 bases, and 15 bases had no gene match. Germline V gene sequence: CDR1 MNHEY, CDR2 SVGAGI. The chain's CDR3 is CASSSTTAGGASKLFF. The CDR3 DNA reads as TGTGCCAGCAGTTCCACGACAGCAGGGGGCGCGTCCAAACTGTTTTTT.

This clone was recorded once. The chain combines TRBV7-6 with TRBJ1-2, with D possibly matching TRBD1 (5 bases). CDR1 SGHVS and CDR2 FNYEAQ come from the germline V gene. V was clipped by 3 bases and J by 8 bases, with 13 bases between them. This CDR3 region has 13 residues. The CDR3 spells CASSLGRVGGYTF. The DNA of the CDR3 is TGTGCCAGCAGCTTGGGCAGGGTAGGAGGCTACACCTTC.

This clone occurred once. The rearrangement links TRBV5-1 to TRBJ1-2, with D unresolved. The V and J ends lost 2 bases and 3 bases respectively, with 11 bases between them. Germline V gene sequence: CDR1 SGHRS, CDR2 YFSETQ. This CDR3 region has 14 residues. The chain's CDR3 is CASSFRGGDYGYTF. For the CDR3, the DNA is TGCGCCAGCAGCTTCCGGGGTGGGGACTATGGCTACACCTTC.